The TCR beta chain under discussion was sequenced for a study of blood T cell repertoires in COVID-19. The wider study: Acute-phase and convalescent COVID-19 samples originated in the United States, Italy and Spain.

The data were produced by immunoSEQ multiplex PCR, yet TCRdb's version contains in-frame clones alone and is incomplete. This table has 200,000 to 250,000 clones, about 85% appearing once. This sequence originates from a man aged 40-49 years with acute or convalescent COVID-19. Sequenced material: peripheral blood.

CDR3 loop: CSARNEKLFF. As DNA, the CDR3 is TGCAGTGCTCGTAATGAAAAACTGTTTTTT. The V call is TRBV20-1, the J call TRBJ1-4; D remains unclear. The CDR3 runs 10 residues. The germline V gene encodes CDR1 DFQATT and CDR2 SNEGSKA (reference sequence). Trimming took 5 bases from V and 4 from J, leaving 2 bases between them.